These 17 T cell receptor beta chains were all obtained from the same sample, sequenced in a study of radiotherapy plus CTLA-4 blockade in lung cancer. This table comes from immunoSEQ multiplex PCR, and its TCRdb copy is limited to in-frame clones, with some not included. The sample records about 95,000 clones, about 81% being singletons. Source: peripheral blood, taken from a patient treated with radiotherapy plus ipilimumab. The receptors were gathered from a human donor with non-small cell lung cancer who had a partial response to radiotherapy plus ipilimumab.

The V gene is TRBV2, the J gene TRBJ1-2; TRBD1 agrees at 7 bases. Germline CDR1 and CDR2: SNHLY and FYNNEI. The V and J ends lost 7 bases and 4 bases, in that order; junction bases with no gene match: 9. This CDR3 comprises 14 residues. This chain's CDR3 is CASKRGRQGYGYTF. The CDR3 DNA sequence: TGTGCCAGCAAGAGGGGGCGGCAGGGCTATGGCTACACCTTC.

This chain connects TRBV7-2 to TRBJ2-7; D might be TRBD2 (6 bases). In germline, CDR1 is SGHTA, CDR2 FQGNSA. The CDR3 has 15 residues. Trimming left V 5 bases short and J 6 bases short, with 20 bases between. CDR3 bases: TGTGCCAGCAGCCCCTCGGGCGGGACTTCGCCCGAGCAGTACTTC. This encodes CASSPSGGTSPEQYF. Full variable domain (rest looked up from reference TRBV7-2 and TRBJ2-7): GAGVSQSPSNKVTEKGKDVELRCDPISGHTALYWYRQSLGQGLEFLIYFQGNSAPDKSGLPSDRFSAERTGGSVSTLTIQRTQQEDSAVYLCASSPSGGTSPEQYFGPGTRLTVT.

This clone was counted a single time. The V and J genes are TRBV5-1 and TRBJ2-3, with 10 bases matching TRBD1. V shed 3 bases, J shed 6 bases, and the junction held 4 bases outside the gene matches. The CDR3 length is 14 residues. The germline V gene encodes CDR1 SGHRS and CDR2 YFSETQ. CDR3 nucleotide sequence: TGCGCCAGCAGCTCCGGGACAGGGGTGGATACGCAGTATTTT. It codes for CASSSGTGVDTQYF.

The rearrangement joins TRBV2 to TRBJ2-3; perhaps TRBD1 as D (5 bases). Germline V gene data show CDR1 as SNHLY and CDR2 as FYNNEI. The germline V and J ends were trimmed by 7 bases and 6 bases, with 11 bases remaining between them. The CDR3 has 12 amino acids. CDR3 amino acids: CASIQGRDTQYF. The CDR3 DNA is TGTGCCAGCATCCAGGGAAGGGATACGCAGTATTTT.

The V gene is TRBV7-8, the J gene TRBJ1-5; D unresolved. CDR1 is SGHVS and CDR2 is FQNEAQ in the germline V gene. This CDR3 comprises 13 residues. The germline V and J ends were trimmed by 3 bases and 11 bases, with 14 bases remaining between them. The CDR3 protein is CASSLEDGQAQHF. The CDR3 bases are TGTGCCAGCAGCTTGGAAGATGGCCAGGCCCAGCATTTT.

The chain carries TRBV6-1 and TRBJ2-6; TRBD1 is a possible D gene (5 bases). The germline V gene has CDR1 MNHNS and CDR2 SASEGT. The CDR3 loop spans 15 amino acids. The V gene lost 2 bases and the J gene lost 0 bases, with 5 bases spanning the gap. In DNA, the CDR3 is TGTGCCAGCAGTGAACAGGGCTCTGGGGCCAACGTCCTGACTTTC. This translates into CASSEQGSGANVLTF.

The rearrangement uses TRBV28 and TRBJ2-1, with 9 positions matching TRBD1. CDR3 length equals 16 residues. Germline V gives CDR1 MDHEN, CDR2 SYDVKM. J gave up 5 bases and V 3 bases, and 8 bases lay outside the gene matches. The CDR3 region is CASSFYGTGLDNEQFF. In nucleotides, the CDR3 is TGTGCCAGCAGTTTTTACGGGACAGGGCTTGACAATGAGCAGTTCTTC. Full variable domain (rest looked up from reference TRBV28 and TRBJ2-1): DVKVTQSSRYLVKRTGEKVFLECVQDMDHENMFWYRQDPGLGLRLIYFSYDVKMKEKGDIPEGYSVSREKKERFSLILESASTNQTSMYLCASSFYGTGLDNEQFFGPGTRLTVL.

V and J are TRBV21-1 and TRBJ2-7; the table gives TRBD1 as D, unverified against the DNA. TRBV21-1 is flagged as a pseudogene. The length of the CDR3 is 15 residues. The CDR3 protein is CASSKVLGLSPEQYF. CDR3 sequence (DNA): TGTGCCAGCAGCAAAGTATTGGGCCTTTCGCCCGAGCAGTACTTC.

The chain is built from TRBV7-2 and TRBJ2-7; possibly TRBD1 for D (5 bases). CDR1 SGHTA and CDR2 FQGNSA come from the germline V gene. V lost 4 bases and J 3 bases, leaving 13 bases between the germline ends. The CDR3 runs 14 residues. CDR3 loop: CASSSRTPDYEQYF. Here the CDR3 DNA reads TGTGCCAGCAGCTCCCGGACACCAGACTACGAGCAGTACTTC.

The chain couples TRBV29-1 to TRBJ1-1, with 7 bases aligning to TRBD1. The CDR3 loop spans 14 amino acids. The V gene's germline CDR1 is SQVTM and CDR2 ANQGSEA. V was pared by 7 bases and J by 3 bases, with 11 bases of the junction left unmatched. The CDR3 here is CSGGRGRGDTEAFF. Here the CDR3 DNA reads TGCAGCGGTGGAAGGGGGCGTGGGGACACTGAAGCTTTCTTT.

The chain couples TRBV28 to TRBJ2-1, with TRBD2 matching 12 bases. V gave up 5 bases and J gave up 9 bases; unmatched junction bases: 11. The CDR3 has 16 residues. Germline values: CDR1 MDHEN, CDR2 SYDVKM. The CDR3 nucleotides read TGTGCCAGCAGTCCGCGGACTAGCGGGATTGGGGTTGAGCAGTTCTTC. Translation: CASSPRTSGIGVEQFF.

V gene TRBV9 combines with J gene TRBJ2-3; D unclear. The CDR3 has 13 residues. The germline CDR1 and CDR2 sequences are SGDLS and YYNGEE. V lost 0 bases and J 3 bases, leaving 5 bases between the germline ends. The CDR3 DNA sequence: TGTGCCAGCAGCGTAGTCGGGACAGATACGCAGTATTTT. Translation gives CASSVVGTDTQYF.

This chain joins TRBV21-1 and TRBJ2-7; TRBD1, the table's D call, was not compared with the DNA. TRBV21-1 is a pseudogene locus. The CDR3 totals 12 residues. The CDR3, as DNA: TGTGCCAGCAGCTACAGGGGGCTCGAGCAGTACTTC. The encoded protein is CASSYRGLEQYF.

This rearrangement joins TRBV14 to TRBJ2-5; 8 bases match TRBD1. V gave up 4 bases and J gave up 2 bases; unmatched junction bases: 3. The V gene's germline CDR1 is SGHDN and CDR2 FVKESK. The CDR3 spans 14 residues. The CDR3 DNA sequence: TGTGCCAGCAGCCGGACAGGGAGGCAAGAGACCCAGTACTTC. Its translation is CASSRTGRQETQYF.

The chain couples TRBV10-3 to TRBJ1-2, with D unclear. This CDR3 spans 15 amino acids. Germline V lookup: CDR1 ENHRY, CDR2 SYGVKD. V was clipped by 0 bases and J by 7 bases, with 15 bases between them. CDR3 region: CAISESRDLGGGYTF. In DNA form, the CDR3 reads TGTGCCATCAGTGAGTCTCGGGATTTGGGAGGTGGCTACACCTTC.

This clone came up a few times. The rearrangement uses TRBV6-1 and TRBJ2-7; the D gene is possibly TRBD1 (6 bases). The CDR3 loop spans 14 amino acids. V was cut by 7 bases and J by 6 bases, with 19 bases left in between. Per germline, CDR1 MNHNS and CDR2 SASEGT. DNA of the CDR3: TGTGCCAGCACCGCGTTGGACAGAGGGTCCGAGCAGTACTTC. It is translated as CASTALDRGSEQYF.

This clone was observed a single time. The rearrangement joins TRBV28 to TRBJ2-1; TRBD1 agrees at 7 bases. Germline V gene sequence: CDR1 MDHEN, CDR2 SYDVKM. CDR3 length: 16 residues. The V gene end was trimmed by 5 bases and the J gene end by 3 bases; junction bases not matched to a gene: 10. The CDR3 spells CASSPDRVLIYNEQFF. In DNA, the CDR3 is TGTGCCAGCAGTCCCGACAGGGTCTTAATCTACAATGAGCAGTTCTTC.